This T cell receptor beta chain emerged from a study of tumor and adjacent non-tumor tissue in lung cancer. Study summary: Aged about 31 to 80 years, patients included roughly eleven men and roughly 5 women with stage I to III disease. Whole-study findings and limits: In normal lung, the top 100 clones were significantly more dominant than in tumor.

Three rounds of nested PCR, following a modified ARM-PCR protocol, produced the TCRbeta library. In TCRdb, the multiplex PCR reads were re-called with MiXCR into one record per CDR3 protein. The sample lists 100,000 to 120,000 distinct CDR3 sequences; 84% were seen once. This clonotype was seen at least ten times. Its antigen is as yet unknown. No cell sorting was done before RNA was extracted from the tissue. The receptor's source is a man between 65 and 85 years old with non-small cell lung cancer. Specimen: lung tumor tissue.

Here the CDR3 reads CASSSYNEQFF. CDR3 nucleotides: TGTGCCAGCAGTTCTTACAATGAGCAGTTCTTC. V and J are TRBV28 and TRBJ2-1, with unresolved D. CDR3 length equals 11 residues. Between the trimmed V and J ends, which lost 4 bases and 4 bases, there was a span of 2 bases. Germline values: CDR1 MDHEN, CDR2 SYDVKM.